This TCR beta chain was recorded in a study of human T cells and chemical hapten exposure. This clonotype showed up many times. Germline CDR1 and CDR2: SQVTM and ANQGSEA. Trimming took 4 bases from V and 5 from J, leaving 14 bases between them. The CDR3 consists of 13 residues. TCRdb re-called the RACE reads through MiXCR, storing one row per CDR3 protein. In the table there are 300,000 to 450,000 distinct CDR3 sequences, approximately 5.1% of which are singletons. As for time point: pre-sensitization, week 0. Treatment specified: therapeutic diphenylcyclopropenone sensitization with weekly scalp DPC. The input for sequencing was whole blood, taken in connection with sensitization to the hapten diphenylcyclopropenone (DPC). The sequence was collected from a woman between 50 and 59 years old with alopecia areata. Some clones in this sample may be carry-over from other donors' samples. The chain has TRBV29-1 and TRBJ1-1, with D maybe TRBD1 (6 bases). CDR3 sequence: CSVAGGWWTEAFF. The CDR3 DNA is TGCAGCGTTGCCGGGGGCTGGTGGACTGAAGCTTTCTTT.